Listed here is a single TCR beta chain. Its antigen is not known. Between roughly 20,000 and 1,100,000 sorted cells, with 10%, 30% or 50% RNA, yielded naive CD8 libraries. TCRdb itself ran the PCR reads through MiXCR, one entry per CDR3 protein. Counted here are approximately 93,000 distinct CDR3 sequences, 20% to 30% occurring once; the ten biggest clones make up roughly 0.8%. This entry comes from a study of molecular identifiers for immune sequencing clone quantification. Study in general: Sequencing covered four of five parts into which replicate RNA from around 20,000 or 100,000 naive CD8 cells was split. Study-level points and caveats: Reportedly, one cell's Jurkat TCR RNA was detected within 1,100,000 naive CD8 cells.

The V and J ends lost 2 bases and 5 bases respectively, with 15 bases between them. CDR1 SGHDT and CDR2 YYEEEE come from the germline V gene. The CDR3 loop spans 15 amino acids. This TCR was recovered from a human donor in good health. Some libraries in this study had Jurkat cell RNA spiked in. The chain is built from TRBV5-6 and TRBJ2-3; D is possibly TRBD2 (5 bases). The source material was naive CD8+ T cells from blood, with Jurkat cell RNA spiked in. Subset reported: FACS-sorted CD8+CD4-CCR7+CD45RA+ naive T cells. Here the CDR3 DNA reads TGTGCCAGCAGCTTAGGTTCGAGGGCGGGAGATACGCAGTATTTT. This encodes CASSLGSRAGDTQYF.